This T cell receptor (beta chain) stems from a study of blood T cell repertoires in COVID-19. As for the study in general: Samples representing acute and convalescent COVID-19 were sourced from the United States, Italy and Spain.

The germline gives CDR1 SGHRS, CDR2 YFSETQ. V was pared by 1 base and J by 9 bases, with 11 bases between. This CDR3 region has 13 residues. The method was immunoSEQ multiplex PCR; TCRdb's version includes in-frame clones alone and lacks a portion of them. The sample yields around 200,000 clones, roughly 80% seen once. This clone was observed a single time. This chain joins TRBV5-1 and TRBJ1-3; D gene uncertain. This TCR was recovered from a man aged 45 to 65 who had recovered from COVID-19. Input material: peripheral blood. The CDR3 loop reads CASSLNQRSTIYF. CDR3 bases: TGCGCCAGCAGCTTGAACCAACGGAGCACCATATATTTT. Based on the CDR3 plus reference TRBV5-1 and TRBJ1-3, the full variable domain is KAGVTQTPRYLIKTRGQQVTLSCSPISGHRSVSWYQQTPGQGLQFLFEYFSETQRNKGNFPGRFSGRQFSNSRSEMNVSTLELGDSALYLCASSLNQRSTIYFGEGSWLTVV.